The entry below gives a single T cell receptor beta chain sequence along with its context. The data are from a study of T cell responses to AZD1222 COVID-19 vaccine. Background on the study: Second-dose timings of about 4 or about 12 weeks were pooled.

Sequencing was performed with immunoSEQ multiplex PCR; in TCRdb, only in-frame clones are kept and a portion is missing. The data hold 130,000 or so clones, with 70% to 90% observed a single time. Germline V gene data show CDR1 as LNHDA and CDR2 as SQIVND (reference sequence). Trimming took off 1 base at V and 7 bases at J, with 5 bases between the two ends. This CDR3 comprises 11 residues. The receptor comes from an adult in good health. The starting material was peripheral blood, obtained on day 0 of AZD1222 vaccination. The chain joins TRBV19 to TRBJ2-7; unclear D gene. CDR3 region: CASSIGREQYF. The CDR3 DNA reads TGTGCCAGTAGTATAGGGCGGGAGCAGTACTTC.